One sample yielded the 25 T cell receptor beta chains listed below, sequenced in a study of Tregs in tolerant kidney transplant recipients. Generated by immunoSEQ multiplex PCR, the TCRdb table keeps only in-frame clones and is missing some. The listing records approximately 52,000 clones. Specimen: CD4+ T cells from blood, collected before the transplant. The receptor set was obtained from a human donor who received a combined kidney and bone marrow transplant.

The CDR3 DNA, read in part, is TGTGCCAGCAGCTTAAAGGGGGCGCGGAGCAATGAG. The encoded protein is CASSLKGARSNE. The full CDR3 is CASSLKGARSNEQFF. The chain links TRBV7-3 to TRBJ2-1; 7 bases fit TRBD1. The observed sequence ends 3 residues before the CDR3 terminus, with the missing tail filled in from the germline J gene. The CDR3 consists of 15 residues. After removal of 1 base from V and 6 bases from J, the junction contained 6 bases not matched to a gene. Germline lookup yields CDR1 SGHTA and CDR2 FQGTGA.

CDR3: CASSLDRSFTIYF. Incomplete CDR3 DNA: TGTGCCAGCAGCTTGGATCGTTCCTTCACC. V gene TRBV5-4 combines with J gene TRBJ1-3, with D unresolved. The CDR3 goes on 3 residues after the read ends, and that part is filled in from the germline J gene. Germline V gene sequence: CDR1 SGHNT, CDR2 YYREEE (reference sequence). The CDR3 length is 13 residues. V was cut by 0 bases and J by 9 bases, with 10 bases left in between.

Of note for this clone: The read falls 3 residues short of the CDR3 end, and the missing part is taken from the germline J gene. The genes are TRBV19 and TRBJ1-5, with D possibly TRBD1 on 5 matching bases. The CDR3 is 16 residues long. Trimming stripped 5 bases from V and 6 bases from J, with 20 bases between. Germline CDR1 is LNHDA and CDR2 is SQIVND (reference sequence). The CDR3 here is CASSSLIGGSGQPQHF. The CDR3 bases that were read are TGTGCCAGTAGTTCCCTAATCGGGGGGTCGGGTCAGCCC. The full variable domain, its missing parts supplied by reference TRBV19 and TRBJ1-5, is DGGITQSPKYLFRKEGQNVTLSCEQNLNHDAMYWYRQDPGQGLRLIYYSQIVNDFQKGDIAEGYSVSREKKESFPLTVTSAQKNPTAFYLCASSSLIGGSGQPQHFGDGTRLSIL.

As concerns this clone: The observed sequence ends 3 residues before the CDR3 terminus, with the missing tail filled in from the germline J gene. J is TRBJ2-5 and V is TRBV19; TRBD2 agrees at 8 bases. The CDR3 runs to 15 residues. Losses at the gene ends were 5 bases for V and 3 bases for J; bases not matched to a gene: 8. Germline V gives CDR1 LNHDA, CDR2 SQIVND (reference sequence). Partial CDR3 DNA: TGTGCCAGTAGTTGGGGTAGCGGGAAGAAAGAGACC. This translates into CASSWGSGKKET. The full CDR3 sequence reads CASSWGSGKKETQYF.

As to this clone: The read terminates 3 residues ahead of where the CDR3 ends, so the germline J gene completes it. V usage is TRBV7-2 and J usage is TRBJ2-2; D not certain. This CDR3 contains 15 residues. Germline-derived CDR1 and CDR2 are SGHTA and FQGNSA. V lost 0 bases and J 4 bases, leaving 9 bases between the germline ends. The CDR3 sequence: CASSLATGATGELFF. CDR3 bases read: TGTGCCAGCAGCTTAGCGACTGGCGCCACCGGGGAG.

As for this clone: Read data end 3 residues before the CDR3 end; the end is taken from the germline J gene. The chain employs TRBV5-1 and TRBJ1-1; D is perhaps TRBD1 (5 bases). The CDR3 length is 13 residues. V lost 4 bases, J lost 5 bases, and 12 bases lay in between. Germline V lookup: CDR1 SGHRS, CDR2 YFSETQ. The sequenced part of the CDR3 DNA is TGCGCCAGCAGCAAGGACACGGGAACTGAA. Translation: CASSKDTGTE. The CDR3, in full, reads CASSKDTGTEAFF. The whole variable domain, filled in from reference TRBV5-1 and TRBJ1-1, reads KAGVTQTPRYLIKTRGQQVTLSCSPISGHRSVSWYQQTPGQGLQFLFEYFSETQRNKGNFPGRFSGRQFSNSRSEMNVSTLELGDSALYLCASSKDTGTEAFFGQGTRLTVV.

About this clone itself: The read halts 3 residues ahead of the CDR3 end, with the missing end drawn from the germline J gene. The chain combines TRBV19 with TRBJ2-2; the D is unclear. The germline CDR1 and CDR2 sequences are LNHDA and SQIVND (reference sequence). V was shortened by 4 bases and J by 0 bases, with 6 bases between the two germline ends. The CDR3 has 14 residues. Incomplete CDR3 DNA: TGTGCCAGTAGTAATCTCGCGAACACCGGGGAG. It is translated as CASSNLANTGE. The full CDR3 sequence reads CASSNLANTGELFF.

With respect to this clone: The read comes to an end 3 residues before the CDR3 does, leaving the germline J gene to fill in the end. The J gene is TRBJ2-3, the V gene TRBV7-2, with 12 nucleotides matching TRBD2. This CDR3 is 15 amino acids long. Germline-derived CDR1 and CDR2 are SGHTA and FQGNSA. The CDR3 here is CASSSSTSGRMAQYF. Partial CDR3 DNA: TGTGCCAGCAGCTCCTCGACTAGCGGGAGAATGGCG.

To note about this clone: From the germline J gene comes the end of the CDR3, since the read stops 3 residues before it. The chain has TRBV5-5 and TRBJ1-1, with 9 nucleotides matching TRBD1. Germline lookup yields CDR1 SGHKS and CDR2 YYEKEE (reference sequence). Trimming at V came to 5 bases and at J to 4 bases, leaving 9 bases not matched to a gene. The CDR3 loop spans 15 amino acids. CDR3 bases read: TGTGCCAGCAGACCCCAGGGGACAGGGACCACTGAA. Translating it yields CASRPQGTGTTE. The entire CDR3 sequence reads CASRPQGTGTTEAFF.

On this clone itself: The read falls 3 residues short of the CDR3 end, and the missing part is taken from the germline J gene. This rearrangement joins TRBV7-2 to TRBJ1-6; D is uncertain. The CDR3 has 15 amino acids. CDR1 and CDR2 (germline): SGHTA, FQGNSA. Trimming pared 3 bases from V and 4 bases from J, leaving 10 bases between. The CDR3 sequence: CASSFDPGYNSPLHF. The part of the CDR3 DNA that was read is TGTGCCAGCAGCTTCGATCCGGGTTATAATTCACCC.

Of note for this clone: The read ends 3 residues early relative to the CDR3; the germline J gene fills the gap. The chain combines TRBV18 with TRBJ2-1; 11 bases align to TRBD1. After removal of 2 bases from V and 7 bases from J, the junction contained 4 bases not matched to a gene. Germline lookup yields CDR1 KGHSH and CDR2 LQKENI. The CDR3 extends over 15 amino acids. Partial CDR3 DNA: TGTGCCAGCTCACCAGGGGGACAGGGGGGGAATGAG. Protein product: CASSPGGQGGNE. In full, the CDR3 is CASSPGGQGGNEQFF.

A remark on this clone: Read data end 3 residues before the CDR3 end; the end is taken from the germline J gene. This chain links TRBV20-1 with TRBJ1-1; 7 bases fit TRBD1. CDR3 length: 14 residues. The germline V gene has CDR1 DFQATT and CDR2 SNEGSKA (reference sequence). Trimming at V came to 0 bases and at J to 4 bases, leaving 5 bases not matched to a gene. The part of the CDR3 DNA that was read is TGCAGTGCTAGAGATTTTCAGGGGGGCACTGAA. Residues: CSARDFQGGTE. The whole CDR3 protein reads CSARDFQGGTEAFF.

As to this clone: The read ends 3 residues before the CDR3 terminus; that terminus is restored from the germline J gene. This chain links TRBV19 with TRBJ2-2, with 7 nucleotides matching TRBD1. V lost 10 bases and J lost 5; bases outside the gene matches: 13. The germline CDR1 and CDR2 sequences are LNHDA and SQIVND (reference sequence). The length of the CDR3 is 15 residues. The CDR3: CAISSRGQRTGELFF. Partial CDR3 DNA: TGTGCCATCAGTAGTAGGGGGCAGAGGACCGGGGAG. The complete variable domain, with remaining parts taken from reference TRBV19 and TRBJ2-2, reads DGGITQSPKYLFRKEGQNVTLSCEQNLNHDAMYWYRQDPGQGLRLIYYSQIVNDFQKGDIAEGYSVSREKKESFPLTVTSAQKNPTAFYLCAISSRGQRTGELFFGEGSRLTVL.

As regards this clone: The DNA ends 3 residues before the CDR3 does, and the rest of the CDR3 is filled in from the germline J gene. V is TRBV5-1 and J is TRBJ1-1; no definite D call. The CDR3 extends over 16 amino acids. V was cut by 0 bases and J by 1 base, with 13 bases left in between. Germline CDR1 SGHRS, CDR2 YFSETQ. CDR3 residues: CASSLGEVPPNTEAFF. The sequenced part of the CDR3 DNA is TGCGCCAGCAGCTTGGGAGAGGTGCCTCCGAACACTGAA.

Details on this clone: Coverage ceases 3 residues before the CDR3 finishes, and the germline J gene fills in the end. The gene calls are TRBV12-5 and TRBJ1-1; D gene uncertain. The CDR3 contains 17 residues. Trimming left V 4 bases short and J 1 base short, with 19 bases between. Germline V gives CDR1 LGHNT, CDR2 FRNRAP. The sequenced CDR3 bases are TGTGCTAGTGGTTCCCACCCAGCCCAGGTCGGGAACACTGAA. It is translated as CASGSHPAQVGNTE. The CDR3 in full is CASGSHPAQVGNTEAFF.

As regards this clone: The sequence runs out 3 residues before the end of the CDR3; the remainder is reconstructed from the germline J gene. This sequence joins TRBV13 and TRBJ2-7, with D possibly TRBD1 on 6 matching bases. V dropped 0 bases and J dropped 0 bases, with 15 bases sitting between them. The CDR3 has 17 amino acids. Germline V gives CDR1 PRHDT, CDR2 FYEKMQ (reference sequence). The CDR3 region is CASSLGFETGNSYEQYF. Incomplete CDR3 DNA: TGTGCCAGCAGCTTAGGTTTTGAGACAGGAAACTCCTACGAG.

A note on this clone: With the read ending 3 residues before the CDR3 end, the germline J gene is used to fill in that end. The chain recombines TRBV30 with TRBJ2-2, with a weak D call TRBD1 (6 bases). V gave up 4 bases and J gave up 4 bases, with 10 bases separating them. Germline V gives CDR1 GTSNPN, CDR2 SVGIG (reference sequence). The CDR3 covers 13 residues. CDR3 DNA, as far as it was read: TGTGCCTGGAACAGGGATGGCACCGGGGAG. It yields the protein CAWNRDGTGE. The entire CDR3 protein reads CAWNRDGTGELFF.

Comments on this clone: The missing CDR3 end, 3 residues past where the read stops, is filled in from the germline J gene. This rearrangement joins TRBV20-1 to TRBJ2-1; TRBD2 aligns across 12 bases. V was pared by 1 base and J by 9 bases, with 10 bases of the junction left unmatched. Per the germline V gene, CDR1 is DFQATT and CDR2 is SNEGSKA (reference sequence). The CDR3 consists of 16 residues. The DNA read from the CDR3 is TGCAGTGCTAGAGCAGGGACTAGCGGGCTCCGGGGTGAG. Amino acids: CSARAGTSGLRGE. The entire CDR3 is CSARAGTSGLRGEQFF.

A remark on this clone: The CDR3 end lies 3 residues beyond the end of the read and is filled in from the germline J gene. The chain joins TRBV7-3 to TRBJ2-1; 11 bases map to TRBD2. The CDR3 totals 15 residues. The germline gives CDR1 SGHTA, CDR2 FQGTGA. The ends lost 5 bases at V and 5 bases at J; junction bases unmatched: 5. Partial CDR3 DNA: TGTGCCAGCAGCAAGGGACTAGCGGCAGACAATGAG. It translates to CASSKGLAADNE. The entire CDR3 is CASSKGLAADNEQFF.

Of note for this clone: Read coverage stops 3 residues before the CDR3 terminus; the germline J gene supplies the remainder. The chain has TRBV2 and TRBJ2-5, with TRBD2 matching over 12 bases. Germline V lookup: CDR1 SNHLY, CDR2 FYNNEI. The CDR3 is 16 residues long. V was pared by 3 bases and J by 7 bases, with 9 bases of the junction left unmatched. This chain's CDR3 is CASSDPTSGRFGTQYF. The part of the CDR3 DNA that was read is TGTGCCAGCAGTGACCCGACTAGCGGGAGATTTGGGACC.

With regard to this clone: The read halts 3 residues ahead of the CDR3 end, with the missing end drawn from the germline J gene. This chain joins TRBV7-2 and TRBJ2-1; tentative D call: TRBD2 (6 bases). From germline, CDR1 is SGHTA and CDR2 FQGNSA. This CDR3 comprises 17 residues. V was pared by 0 bases and J by 4 bases, with 16 bases between. CDR3: CASSLARVAGLYNEQFF. The CDR3 DNA, read in part, is TGTGCCAGCAGCTTAGCGCGAGTTGCGGGATTGTACAATGAG.

CDR3: CASSRGAVQETQYF. CDR3 DNA (partial): TGTGCCAGTAGTAGAGGGGCGGTCCAAGAGACC. The rearrangement joins TRBV19 to TRBJ2-5, with D perhaps TRBD1 or TRBD2 (5 bases each). The read ends 3 residues before the CDR3 terminus; that terminus is restored from the germline J gene. CDR3 length: 14 residues. The V and J ends lost 4 bases and 1 base respectively, with 10 bases between them. CDR1 and CDR2 (germline): LNHDA, SQIVND (reference sequence).

As for this clone: The read halts 3 residues ahead of the CDR3 end, with the missing end drawn from the germline J gene. This chain links TRBV7-8 with TRBJ1-1; 7 nucleotides agree with TRBD1. J gave up 5 bases and V 10 bases, and 13 bases lay outside the gene matches. Germline V gives CDR1 SGHVS, CDR2 FQNEAQ. CDR3 size: 14 residues. The sequenced part of the CDR3 DNA is TGTGCCACAACCATCGTGACAGGGCTTACTGAA. This gives the protein CATTIVTGLTE. The CDR3 in its entirety is CATTIVTGLTEAFF.

In regard to this clone: Coverage ceases 3 residues before the CDR3 finishes, and the germline J gene fills in the end. The chain has TRBV11-2 and TRBJ2-7, with D possibly matching TRBD2 (5 bases). This CDR3 comprises 15 residues. Germline lookup yields CDR1 SGHAT and CDR2 FQNNGV. Trimming took 6 bases from V and 3 from J, leaving 18 bases between them. The DNA read from the CDR3 is TGTGCCAGCAGAATCGGCCGAGACTACCACTACGAG. This translates into CASRIGRDYHYE. The entire CDR3 is CASRIGRDYHYEQYF. Using reference TRBV11-2 and TRBJ2-7 for the parts outside the CDR3, the full variable domain is EAGVAQSPRYKIIEKRQSVAFWCNPISGHATLYWYQQILGQGPKLLIQFQNNGVVDDSQLPKDRFSAERLKGVDSTLKIQPAKLEDSAVYLCASRIGRDYHYEQYFGPGTRLTVT.

The sequenced CDR3 bases are TGCAGCGTTGAATCGGCAGGGGGGTGGACTAGCGGGAGTCATGGGACAGATACG. This sequence encodes CSVESAGGWTSGSHGTDT. The whole CDR3 region reads CSVESAGGWTSGSHGTDTQYF. The V and J genes are TRBV29-1 and TRBJ2-3, with TRBD2 identical over 13 bases. The read stops 3 residues short of the end of the CDR3; the missing end is completed from the germline J gene. The CDR3 extends over 21 amino acids. The germline CDR1 and CDR2 sequences are SQVTM and ANQGSEA. Germline trimming cut 2 bases from V and 3 bases from J; bases unmatched to any gene: 20.